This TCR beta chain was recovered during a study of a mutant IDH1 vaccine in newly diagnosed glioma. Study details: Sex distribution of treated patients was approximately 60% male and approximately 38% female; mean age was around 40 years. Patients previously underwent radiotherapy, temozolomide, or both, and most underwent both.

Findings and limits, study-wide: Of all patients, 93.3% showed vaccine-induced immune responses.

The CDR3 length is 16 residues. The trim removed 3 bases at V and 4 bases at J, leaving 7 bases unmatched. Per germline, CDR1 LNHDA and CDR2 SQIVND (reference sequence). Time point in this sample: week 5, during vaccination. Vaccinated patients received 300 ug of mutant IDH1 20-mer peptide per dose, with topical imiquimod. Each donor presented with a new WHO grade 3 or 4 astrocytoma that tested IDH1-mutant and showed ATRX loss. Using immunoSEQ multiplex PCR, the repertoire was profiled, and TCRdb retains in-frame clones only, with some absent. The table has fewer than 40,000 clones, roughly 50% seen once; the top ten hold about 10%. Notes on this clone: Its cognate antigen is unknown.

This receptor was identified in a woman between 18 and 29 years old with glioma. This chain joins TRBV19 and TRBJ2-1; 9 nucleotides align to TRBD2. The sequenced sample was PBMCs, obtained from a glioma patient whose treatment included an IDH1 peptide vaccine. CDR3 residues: CASSISGLASYNEQFF. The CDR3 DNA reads TGTGCCAGTAGTATTTCGGGACTAGCCTCTTACAATGAGCAGTTCTTC. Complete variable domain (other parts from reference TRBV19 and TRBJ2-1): DGGITQSPKYLFRKEGQNVTLSCEQNLNHDAMYWYRQDPGQGLRLIYYSQIVNDFQKGDIAEGYSVSREKKESFPLTVTSAQKNPTAFYLCASSISGLASYNEQFFGPGTRLTVL.